These 30 T cell receptor beta chains were all obtained from the same sample, sequenced in a study of blood T cell repertoires in COVID-19. Sequencing was performed with immunoSEQ multiplex PCR; in TCRdb, only in-frame clones are kept and a portion is missing. The repertoire includes approximately 240,000 clones, more than 65% of them detected once, and approximately 4% sits in the top ten. Sequencing was carried out using peripheral blood. These receptors were collected from a woman between 40 and 55 years old with active or convalescent COVID-19.

This rearrangement joins TRBV27 to TRBJ1-1; a weak D match, TRBD1 (5 bases). This CDR3 has 15 residues. V lost 4 bases and J lost 1, with 13 bases in between. Germline CDR1 reads MNHEY; CDR2 reads SMNVEV (reference sequence). The CDR3 sequence: CASSYQGLGNTEAFF. CDR3 sequence (DNA): TGTGCCAGCAGTTATCAGGGCTTGGGGAACACTGAAGCTTTCTTT.

CDR3 loop: CARSLGHGYTF. DNA of the CDR3: TGTGCCAGAAGCTTGGGGCACGGCTACACCTTC. The V and J genes are TRBV5-3 and TRBJ1-2; no clear D. TRBV5-3 is filed as an ORF, its function uncertain. The V gene lost 0 bases and the J gene lost 8 bases, with 5 bases spanning the gap. CDR3 length: 11 amino acids.

The CDR3 DNA follows: TGCAGCGTCGGCGACAGGGGTTCACCCCTCCACTTT. Its protein is CSVGDRGSPLHF. The genes are TRBV29-1 and TRBJ1-6; TRBD1 matches at 8 bases. Germline-derived CDR1 and CDR2 are SQVTM and ANQGSEA. The CDR3 is 12 residues long. V lost 6 bases and J lost 9; bases outside the gene matches: 4.

This chain links TRBV30 with TRBJ1-2; D ambiguous. The germline CDR1 and CDR2 sequences are GTSNPN and SVGIG (reference sequence). The CDR3 runs 13 residues. The ends were cut back, 1 base at V and 2 bases at J, with 8 bases in the middle. The CDR3 protein is CAWSGAGNYGYTF. The DNA of the CDR3 is TGTGCCTGGAGTGGAGCCGGGAACTATGGCTACACCTTC.

The DNA of the CDR3 is TGCAGCGTCGGGACAGTAACTAACTATGGCTACACCTTC. The encoded protein is CSVGTVTNYGYTF. This chain links TRBV29-1 with TRBJ1-2; 7 nucleotides align to TRBD1. Germline lookup yields CDR1 SQVTM and CDR2 ANQGSEA. V lost 6 bases and J lost 0; bases outside the gene matches: 4. This CDR3 comprises 13 residues. The whole variable domain, remainder taken from reference TRBV29-1 and TRBJ1-2, is SAVISQKPSRDICQRGTSLTIQCQVDSQVTMMFWYRQQPGQSLTLIATANQGSEATYESGFVIDKFPISRPNLTFSTLTVSNMSPEDSSIYLCSVGTVTNYGYTFGSGTRLTVV.

This clone was detected once. The J gene is TRBJ2-6, the V gene TRBV2, with TRBD2 matching 7 bases. The ends lost 6 bases at V and 4 bases at J; junction bases unmatched: 6. The CDR3 totals 15 residues. Germline CDR1 SNHLY, CDR2 FYNNEI. This chain's CDR3 is CASRREGIGANVLTF. CDR3 nucleotide sequence: TGTGCCAGCAGGAGGGAGGGAATCGGGGCCAACGTCCTGACTTTC.

This clone was detected a few times. The rearrangement links TRBV30 to TRBJ1-2, with D hard to call. The V and J ends lost 2 bases and 4 bases respectively, with 14 bases between them. The CDR3 sequence is 14 residues long. Germline V lookup: CDR1 GTSNPN, CDR2 SVGIG (reference sequence). The CDR3 reads CAWSREGLSYGYTF. Here the CDR3 DNA reads TGTGCCTGGAGTCGGGAGGGTCTAAGCTATGGCTACACCTTC.

In its sample, this clone was seen once. The chain carries TRBV6-4 and TRBJ2-7; tentative D call: TRBD2 (5 bases). The ends were cut back, 7 bases at V and 3 bases at J, with 19 bases in the middle. The CDR3 sequence is 15 residues long. From germline, CDR1 is MRHNA and CDR2 SNTAGT. The CDR3 loop reads CASTKSGLDYYEQYV. In nucleotides, the CDR3 is TGTGCCAGCACGAAGAGTGGACTGGATTACTACGAGCAGTACGTC.

The chain employs TRBV19 and TRBJ1-1; D not resolved. CDR3 length: 12 amino acids. With 7 bases removed from V and 7 bases from J, the gap between germline ends came to 13 bases. Germline V gene data show CDR1 as LNHDA and CDR2 as SQIVND (reference sequence). The CDR3 nucleotides read TGTGCCAGTAAGAATGAGGCATATGAAGCTTTCTTT. As protein: CASKNEAYEAFF.

This rearrangement joins TRBV14 to TRBJ2-3; D possibly corresponds to TRBD2 (6 bases). The CDR3 contains 17 residues. Germline CDR1 reads SGHDN; CDR2 reads FVKESK. V was clipped by 0 bases and J by 2 bases, with 15 bases between them. The CDR3: CASSQDQAGPYTDTQYF. The CDR3 bases are TGTGCCAGCAGCCAAGATCAGGCGGGGCCGTACACAGATACGCAGTATTTT.

This clone was seen more than once but under ten times. The J gene is TRBJ1-4, the V gene TRBV2; perhaps TRBD1 as D (6 bases). Germline CDR1 and CDR2: SNHLY and FYNNEI. The CDR3 runs 15 residues. V shed 7 bases and J shed 8 bases, with 20 bases lying between them. CDR3 protein: CASTQGTGLVEKLFF. The CDR3 DNA reads as TGTGCCAGCACCCAGGGGACGGGCCTCGTGGAAAAACTGTTTTTT.

The V gene is TRBV27, the J gene TRBJ2-1, with D tentatively TRBD1 (6 bases). This CDR3 spans 15 amino acids. The V gene lost 2 bases and the J gene lost 7 bases, with 15 bases spanning the gap. CDR1 is MNHEY, CDR2 SMNVEV, per germline (reference sequence). CDR3 DNA sequence: TGTGCCAGCAGTTTACTATGGGGGCGAGGGAATGAGCAGTTCTTC. Protein sequence: CASSLLWGRGNEQFF.

As regards this clone: One end of the junction varies from germline; a read error may be responsible. The chain combines TRBV14 with TRBJ2-3, with D uncertain. This CDR3 comprises 12 residues. The V gene's germline CDR1 is SGHDN and CDR2 FVKESK. In DNA, the CDR3 is TGTGCCAGCAGCCTGGTTGGTGACCACGCGGTATTT. Residues: CASSLVGDHAVF.

The V and J genes are TRBV5-6 and TRBJ2-7; D may be TRBD1 (5 bases). Germline-derived CDR1 and CDR2 are SGHDT and YYEEEE. V was trimmed by 1 base and J by 6 bases, leaving 17 bases between them. This CDR3 comprises 15 residues. The CDR3 region has the DNA TGTGCCAGCAGCTTGTTATGGACACCCCAGGGCGAGCAGTACTTC. Amino acid sequence: CASSLLWTPQGEQYF.

The chain links TRBV11-2 to TRBJ2-2; D might be TRBD2 (5 bases). Trimming stripped 3 bases from V and 5 bases from J, with 10 bases between. Germline CDR1 reads SGHAT; CDR2 reads FQNNGV. The CDR3 sequence is 14 residues long. The CDR3 loop is CASSLGTGTGELFF. CDR3 bases: TGTGCCAGCAGCTTGGGTACGGGGACCGGGGAGCTGTTTTTT.

This chain joins TRBV27 and TRBJ1-6; 9 bases fit TRBD1. CDR1 and CDR2 from the germline V gene are MNHEY and SMNVEV (reference sequence). The CDR3 covers 20 residues. V trimming: 5 bases; J trimming: 0 bases; junction bases outside the gene matches: 14. The CDR3 DNA is TGTGCCAGCAGTCAGACCGGGACAGGGCTACCTGGCTCCTATAATTCACCCCTCCACTTT. Translation: CASSQTGTGLPGSYNSPLHF.

This sequence joins TRBV7-2 and TRBJ1-1, with 9 bases lining up with TRBD1. CDR3 length: 15 residues. Germline CDR1 is SGHTA and CDR2 is FQGNSA. After removal of 5 bases from V and 0 bases from J, the junction contained 4 bases not matched to a gene. CDR3 sequence reads: CASSAWTGVNTEAFF. CDR3 in DNA: TGTGCCAGCAGCGCGTGGACAGGGGTGAACACTGAAGCTTTCTTT.

The chain carries TRBV4-2 and TRBJ2-7, with 7 bases lining up with TRBD1. Germline assignment: CDR1 LGHNA and CDR2 YNFKEQ. The CDR3 consists of 13 residues. Unmatched junction bases numbered 2, after V lost 6 bases and J lost 0 bases. In nucleotides, the CDR3 is TGTGCCAGCAGTAGACAGGGCTCCTACGAGCAGTACTTC. It is translated as CASSRQGSYEQYF.

The rearrangement links TRBV14 to TRBJ1-2, with D unresolved. The germline V gene encodes CDR1 SGHDN and CDR2 FVKESK. Trimming removed 1 base at V and 2 bases at J, with 5 bases between. The CDR3 length is 13 residues. CDR3 in amino acids: CASSQALNYGYTF. CDR3 DNA sequence: TGTGCCAGCAGCCAAGCATTGAACTATGGCTACACCTTC.

V and J are TRBV2 and TRBJ2-5; 8 nucleotides agree with TRBD1. Looked up from germline, CDR1 is SNHLY and CDR2 is FYNNEI. V gave up 3 bases and J gave up 5 bases; unmatched junction bases: 5. The CDR3 loop spans 14 amino acids. CDR3 DNA: TGTGCCAGCAGTGAGGCAGGGGGCGTTGAGACCCAGTACTTC. Translation: CASSEAGGVETQYF.

The chain combines TRBV18 with TRBJ1-2, with 7 bases identical to TRBD1. This CDR3 has 14 residues. Germline loops: CDR1 KGHSH, CDR2 LQKENI. With 3 bases clipped from V and 5 bases from J, the junction kept 6 bases outside the gene matches. The CDR3 reads CASSPGQALYGYTF. The CDR3 nucleotides are TGTGCCAGCTCACCCGGACAGGCCCTATATGGCTACACCTTC. Based on the CDR3 plus reference TRBV18 and TRBJ1-2, the full variable domain is NAGVMQNPRHLVRRRGQEARLRCSPMKGHSHVYWYRQLPEEGLKFMVYLQKENIIDESGMPKERFSAEFPKEGPSILRIQQVVRGDSAAYFCASSPGQALYGYTFGSGTRLTVV.

The chain couples TRBV7-9 to TRBJ2-5; D perhaps matches TRBD2 (6 bases). Germline loops: CDR1 SEHNR, CDR2 FQNEAQ (reference sequence). Trimming cost V 4 bases and J 2 bases, with 11 bases left between them. The CDR3 sequence is 14 residues long. CDR3 sequence reads: CASSSWRGQETQYF. The CDR3 DNA reads as TGTGCCAGCAGCTCCTGGCGGGGTCAAGAGACCCAGTACTTC. The entire variable domain, with the rest obtained from reference TRBV7-9 and TRBJ2-5, is as follows: DTGVSQNPRHKITKRGQNVTFRCDPISEHNRLYWYRQTLGQGPEFLTYFQNEAQLEKSRLLSDRFSAERPKGSFSTLEIQRTEQGDSAMYLCASSSWRGQETQYFGPGTRLLVL.

The chain recombines TRBV7-8 with TRBJ1-4, with 7 bases aligning to TRBD1. This CDR3 has 16 residues. V lost 4 bases and J lost 8; bases outside the gene matches: 13. Germline V lookup: CDR1 SGHVS, CDR2 FQNEAQ. The CDR3 coding sequence is TGTGCCAGCAGCTCCCAAGCCGACAGGGCACACGAAAAACTGTTTTTT. Its translation: CASSSQADRAHEKLFF. Using reference TRBV7-8 and TRBJ1-4 for the parts outside the CDR3, the full variable domain is GAGVSQSPRYKVAKRGQDVALRCDPISGHVSLFWYQQALGQGPEFLTYFQNEAQLDKSGLPSDRFFAERPEGSVSTLKIQRTQQEDSAVYLCASSSQADRAHEKLFFGSGTQLSVL.

V is TRBV12-3 or TRBV12-4 and J is TRBJ1-2, with D hard to call. Trimming took 3 bases from V and 5 from J, leaving 10 bases between them. The CDR3 is made up of 13 amino acids. CDR3 in amino acids: CASSLAGRYGYTF. CDR3 sequence (DNA): TGTGCCAGCAGTTTGGCAGGAAGGTATGGCTACACCTTC.

The V and J genes are TRBV20-1 and TRBJ2-7; no clear D gene. The V and J ends lost 0 bases and 6 bases respectively, with 6 bases between them. The CDR3 covers 11 residues. The germline gives CDR1 DFQATT, CDR2 SNEGSKA (reference sequence). CDR3 protein: CSARDYTEQYF. In nucleotides, the CDR3 is TGCAGTGCTAGAGATTACACCGAGCAGTACTTC.

This clone was counted between two and nine times. CDR3 sequence: CASSLFDNEKLFF. In DNA form, the CDR3 reads TGTGCCAGCAGCCTATTTGATAATGAAAAACTGTTTTTT. The rearrangement links TRBV12-3 or TRBV12-4 to TRBJ1-4; D unclear. This CDR3 spans 13 amino acids. Between the trimmed V and J ends, which lost 6 bases and 4 bases, there was a span of 9 bases.

The genes are TRBV6-1 and TRBJ1-1; no reliable D call. This CDR3 region has 13 residues. V was cut by 2 bases and J by 6 bases, with 10 bases left in between. CDR1 is MNHNS, CDR2 SASEGT, per germline. CDR3 sequence reads: CASSEWREAEAFF. Here the CDR3 DNA reads TGTGCCAGCAGTGAATGGAGGGAAGCTGAAGCTTTCTTT.

This clone showed up just a few times. V gene TRBV6-2 or TRBV6-3 combines with J gene TRBJ2-7; TRBD1 agrees at 11 bases. Germline CDR1 MNHEY, CDR2 SVGEGT. With 4 bases clipped from V and 5 bases from J, the junction kept 7 bases outside the gene matches. The CDR3 consists of 15 residues. The CDR3 coding sequence is TGTGCCAGCAGTTTTCACAGGACAGGGGGCAACGAGCAGTACTTC. This gives the protein CASSFHRTGGNEQYF.

V usage is TRBV24-1 and J usage is TRBJ1-1, with 9 bases lining up with TRBD1. The trim removed 7 bases at V and 3 bases at J, leaving 5 bases unmatched. This CDR3 spans 14 amino acids. CDR1 is KGHDR and CDR2 is SFDVKD in the germline V gene. The CDR3 region has the DNA TGTGCCACCAGGGGGACAGGGTCCCACACTGAAGCTTTCTTT. As protein: CATRGTGSHTEAFF.

The genes are TRBV6-5 and TRBJ1-2; 7 bases match TRBD1. The CDR3 length is 14 residues. V was pared by 5 bases and J by 8 bases, with 11 bases of the junction left unmatched. Germline loops: CDR1 MNHEY, CDR2 SVGAGI. The DNA of the CDR3 is TGTGCCAGCAGTCTCAGGGGGGACGCGTGGGGCTACACCTTC. Amino acid sequence: CASSLRGDAWGYTF.